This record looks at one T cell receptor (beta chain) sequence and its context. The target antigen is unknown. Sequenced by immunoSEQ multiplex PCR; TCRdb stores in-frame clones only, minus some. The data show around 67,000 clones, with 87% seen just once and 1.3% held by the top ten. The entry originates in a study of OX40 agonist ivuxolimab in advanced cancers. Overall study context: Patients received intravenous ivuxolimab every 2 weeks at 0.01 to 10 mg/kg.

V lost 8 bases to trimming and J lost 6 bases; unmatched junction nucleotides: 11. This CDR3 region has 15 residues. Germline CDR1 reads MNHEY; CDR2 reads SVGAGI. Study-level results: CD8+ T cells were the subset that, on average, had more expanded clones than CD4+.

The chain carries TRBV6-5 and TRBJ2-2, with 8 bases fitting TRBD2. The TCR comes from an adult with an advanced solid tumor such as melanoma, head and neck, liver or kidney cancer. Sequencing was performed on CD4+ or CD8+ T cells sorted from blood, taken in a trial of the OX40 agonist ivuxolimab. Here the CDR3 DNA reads TGTGCCAGCCGGCGATGGCGGGAGGCGGCCGGGGAGCTGTTTTTT. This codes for CASRRWREAAGELFF.